A single sample gave rise to the 21 T cell receptor beta chains below, sequenced in a study of post-analysis software for immune sequencing data. Study outcomes and limitations: With TRBV5-6, TRBV5-1 and TRBV20-1 included, about 5 TRBV segments were more frequent in patients than in controls.

Unique-molecular-identifier-tagged TCR beta cDNA libraries were used. MiXCR, run by TCRdb on the PCR reads, gives a single entry per CDR3 protein. The data contain 150,000 to 200,000 distinct CDR3 sequences, approximately 30% of them seen just once; the ten biggest clones take up roughly 1.6%. Which antigens these TCRs recognize remains unknown. The material sequenced was blood. The receptors were sampled from a girl aged 5-17 years with multiple sclerosis.

This clonotype was seen ten or more times. This chain joins TRBV30 and TRBJ1-2; D not certain. Trimming took off 2 bases at V and 3 bases at J, with 4 bases between the two ends. The CDR3 contains 11 residues. In germline, CDR1 is GTSNPN, CDR2 SVGIG (reference sequence). The CDR3 sequence is CAWSIDYGYTF. The CDR3 nucleotides read TGTGCCTGGAGTATTGACTATGGCTACACCTTC.

Of note for this clonotype: Since a much larger clone is just one base distant, this may be a read error. The J gene is TRBJ2-4, the V gene TRBV20-1, with 10 bases lining up with TRBD2. With the DNA end fitting TRBJ2-7 better, the J assignment may be wrong. The CDR3 is 15 residues long. Germline V gene sequence: CDR1 DFQATT, CDR2 SNEGSKA (reference sequence). CDR3 loop: CSARSPSGGENEQYV. The CDR3 DNA reads TGCAGTGCTAGAAGCCCTAGCGGGGGTGAGAACGAGCAGTACGTC.

This clonotype was seen only a few times. V is TRBV20-1 and J is TRBJ2-2, with 8 bases fitting TRBD2. J gave up 1 base and V 1 base, and 5 bases lay outside the gene matches. Germline V gives CDR1 DFQATT, CDR2 SNEGSKA (reference sequence). The CDR3 sequence is 16 residues long. CDR3 sequence (DNA): TGCAGTGCTAGAGTGGAACTAGCGGTGAACACCGGGGAGCTGTTTTTT. As protein: CSARVELAVNTGELFF.

The gene calls are TRBV20-1 and TRBJ1-3, with D possibly matching TRBD1 (5 bases). Between the trimmed V and J ends, which lost 3 bases and 2 bases, there was a span of 14 bases. Germline V gene data show CDR1 as DFQATT and CDR2 as SNEGSKA (reference sequence). The CDR3 extends over 15 amino acids. The CDR3 nucleotides are TGCAGTGCTAGGATTGGCGGGGGTACTGGAAACACCATATATTTT. Its translation: CSARIGGGTGNTIYF.

Worth noting for this clonotype: One end of the junction fails to match germline, which may point to a read error. This rearrangement joins TRBV20-1 to TRBJ2-3; 10 positions match TRBD2. This CDR3 has 13 residues. Germline CDR1 DFQATT, CDR2 SNEGSKA (reference sequence). The CDR3 DNA follows: TGCAGTGCCTCTAGCGGGAGCACAGGTACGCAGTATTTT. It specifies CSASSGSTGTQYF.

This clonotype was picked up a small number of times. Germline and junction disagree at one end, which may indicate a read error. This chain links TRBV5-1 with TRBJ2-1; maybe TRBD2 (5 bases). CDR1 and CDR2 from the germline V gene are SGHRS and YFSETQ. This CDR3 region has 14 residues. DNA for the CDR3: TGCGACAGCAGCTTGGAGGCGGGCTACAATGAGCAGTTCTTC. It codes for CDSSLEAGYNEQFF.

The rearrangement links TRBV5-1 to TRBJ2-1, with 10 bases lining up with TRBD2. Germline V gene lookup returns CDR1 SGHRS and CDR2 YFSETQ. With 4 bases clipped from V and 7 bases from J, the junction kept 11 bases outside the gene matches. This CDR3 region has 16 residues. The CDR3 region has the DNA TGCGCCAGCAGCAGATCCGGGACTAGCGCTTTTAATGAGCAGTTCTTC. It codes for CASSRSGTSAFNEQFF.

This clonotype was counted ten times or more. The rearrangement joins TRBV7-8 to TRBJ2-7; TRBD2 agrees at 7 bases. This CDR3 contains 15 residues. With 1 base clipped from V and 7 bases from J, the junction kept 10 bases outside the gene matches. CDR1 and CDR2 from the germline V gene are SGHVS and FQNEAQ. The CDR3 DNA reads TGTGCCAGCAGCTTAGAGATAGGGACTACTTATGAGCAGTACTTC. Protein product: CASSLEIGTTYEQYF.

The gene calls are TRBV12-3 or TRBV12-4 and TRBJ2-5; D is unresolved. The V end lost 4 bases, the J end lost 5 bases, and 17 bases lay between the germline ends. CDR3 length: 15 residues. The CDR3 DNA sequence: TGTGCCAGCAGTTGGGCCGTTTTGGACGGGGAGACCCAGTACTTC. Amino acids: CASSWAVLDGETQYF.

As regards this clonotype: This could be a read error, since a much larger clone is one nucleotide away. This chain connects TRBV28 to TRBJ2-1; D not resolved. The CDR3 loop spans 14 amino acids. Per germline, CDR1 MDHEN and CDR2 SYDVKM. CDR3: CASTKRTTYNKQFF. The CDR3 coding sequence is TGTGCCAGCACTAAGAGAACCACCTACAATAAGCAGTTCTTC.

This clonotype was observed many times. CDR3 region: CSVSRVILETQYF. Here the CDR3 DNA reads TGCAGTGTCAGCAGGGTTATCCTGGAGACCCAGTACTTC. This chain connects TRBV20-1 to TRBJ2-5, with D perhaps TRBD1 (5 bases). V lost 7 bases, J lost 5 bases, and 17 bases lay in between. Per germline, CDR1 DFQATT and CDR2 SNEGSKA (reference sequence). The CDR3 sequence is 13 residues long.

This chain uses TRBV25-1 with TRBJ2-7; 10 bases match TRBD1. The V and J ends lost 7 bases and 5 bases, in that order; junction bases with no gene match: 11. CDR1 and CDR2 from the germline V gene are MGHDK and SYGVNS. This CDR3 contains 15 residues. The CDR3 reads CASIERDRGADEQYF. DNA for the CDR3: TGTGCCAGCATCGAAAGGGACAGGGGTGCCGACGAGCAGTACTTC.

As to this clonotype: Relative to the germline gene, one junction end is altered; a read error may explain this. The V call is TRBV10-2, the J call TRBJ2-1; TRBD2 aligns across 9 bases. CDR3 length: 20 residues. Germline V gene lookup returns CDR1 WSHSY and CDR2 SAAADI. CDR3 region: CASSEAGLAGTPDNYDEQFF. CDR3 nucleotide sequence: TGCGCCAGCAGTGAGGCGGGGCTAGCGGGAACCCCCGACAACTACGATGAGCAGTTCTTC.

As regards this clonotype: The CDR3 carries no conserved terminal phenylalanine or tryptophan, so it likely arises from a read error. V gene TRBV5-1 combines with J gene TRBJ1-1; TRBD1 matches 7 bases. This CDR3 comprises 15 residues. V shed 4 bases, J shed 0 bases, and the junction held 6 bases outside the gene matches. CDR1 SGHRS and CDR2 YFSETQ come from the germline V gene. The DNA of the CDR3 is TGCGCCAGCAGCGTACTGGGACAGTTGAACACTGAAGCTTTCGTT. This sequence encodes CASSVLGQLNTEAFV.

The chain carries TRBV30 and TRBJ2-5, with D uncertain. Per germline, CDR1 GTSNPN and CDR2 SVGIG (reference sequence). The CDR3 covers 11 residues. V lost 0 bases and J lost 7, with 6 bases in between. The chain's CDR3 is CAWSVLVTQYF. DNA for the CDR3: TGTGCCTGGAGTGTACTCGTGACCCAGTACTTC.

This chain joins TRBV6-5 and TRBJ1-2; unclear D gene. CDR3 length equals 12 residues. Trimming took 2 bases from V and 6 from J, leaving 7 bases between them. Germline assignment: CDR1 MNHEY and CDR2 SVGAGI. This CDR3 reads CASSYIGDGYTF. The CDR3 region has the DNA TGTGCCAGCAGTTACATCGGGGATGGCTACACCTTC.

This clonotype came up once. Since a much larger clone is just one base distant, this may be a read error. This chain uses TRBV5-1 with TRBJ2-7; a weak D match, TRBD1 (7 bases). CDR1 is SGHRS, CDR2 YFSETQ, per germline. This CDR3 comprises 13 residues. V was trimmed by 5 bases and J by 6 bases, leaving 15 bases between them. In nucleotides, the CDR3 is TGCGCCAGCAGGGAGGGGGCGGCGTGCGAGCAGTACTTC. Its translation is CASREGAACEQYF.

This clonotype appeared many times. CDR3 nucleotide sequence: TGTGCCAGCAATCGGTACGAGACCCAGTACTTC. It translates to CASNRYETQYF. The chain links TRBV2 to TRBJ2-5; D is uncertain. CDR3 length equals 11 residues. The V and J ends lost 7 bases and 5 bases respectively, with 8 bases between them. Germline CDR1 reads SNHLY; CDR2 reads FYNNEI.

There are many counts of this clonotype. The chain couples TRBV5-1 to TRBJ2-7, with 8 bases identical to TRBD2. This CDR3 region has 16 residues. The trim removed 2 bases at V and 6 bases at J, leaving 13 bases unmatched. From germline, CDR1 is SGHRS and CDR2 YFSETQ. In DNA, the CDR3 is TGCGCCAGCAGCTTCTCGGGACTAGGGGTCGCTCCCGAGCAGTACTTC. Its protein product is CASSFSGLGVAPEQYF.

Turning to this clonotype: Germline and junction disagree at one end, which may indicate a read error. The V gene is TRBV5-1, the J gene TRBJ2-1; 11 bases align to TRBD2. There are 16 residues in the CDR3. In germline, CDR1 is SGHRS, CDR2 YFSETQ. The CDR3 spells CASSSTTSGGYNGQFF. For the CDR3, the DNA is TGCGCCAGCAGCTCTACCACTAGCGGGGGATACAATGGGCAGTTCTTC.

With respect to this clonotype: A much larger clone sits a single nucleotide away, making a read error possible. The V and J genes are TRBV28 and TRBJ2-4; D is uncertain. TRBJ2-7 matches the DNA end more closely, so the J call is doubtful. This CDR3 has 15 residues. Germline-derived CDR1 and CDR2 are MDHEN and SYDVKM. The CDR3 spells CASRPQLDGTYEQYF. CDR3 in DNA: TGTGCCAGCAGACCCCAGTTGGACGGAACCTACGAGCAGTACTTC.